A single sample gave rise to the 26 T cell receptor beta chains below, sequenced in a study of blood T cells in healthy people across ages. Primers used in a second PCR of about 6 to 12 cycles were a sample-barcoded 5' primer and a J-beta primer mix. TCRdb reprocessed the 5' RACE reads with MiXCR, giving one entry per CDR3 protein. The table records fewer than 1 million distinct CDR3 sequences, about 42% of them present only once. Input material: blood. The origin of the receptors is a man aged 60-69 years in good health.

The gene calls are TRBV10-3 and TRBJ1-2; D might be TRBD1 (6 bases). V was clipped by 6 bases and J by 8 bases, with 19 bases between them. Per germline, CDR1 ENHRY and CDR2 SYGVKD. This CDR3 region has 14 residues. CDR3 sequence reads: CAISTTAGERGYTF. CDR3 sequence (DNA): TGTGCCATCAGCACAACTGCAGGGGAGCGGGGCTACACCTTC.

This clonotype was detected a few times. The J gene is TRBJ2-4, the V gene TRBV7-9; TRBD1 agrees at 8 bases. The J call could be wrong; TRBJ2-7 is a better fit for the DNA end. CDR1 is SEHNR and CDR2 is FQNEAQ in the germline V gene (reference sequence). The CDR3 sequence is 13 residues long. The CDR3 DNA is TGTGCCGGATCCGACAGGGGCGACAGCGAGCAGTACTTC. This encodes CAGSDRGDSEQYF.

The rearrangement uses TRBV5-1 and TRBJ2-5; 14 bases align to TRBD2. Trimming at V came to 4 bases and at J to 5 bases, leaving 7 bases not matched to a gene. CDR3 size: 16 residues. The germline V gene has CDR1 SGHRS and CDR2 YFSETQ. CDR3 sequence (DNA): TGCGCCAGCAGCCGGGACGGACTAGCGGGGGGTGAGACCCAGTACTTC. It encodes CASSRDGLAGGETQYF.

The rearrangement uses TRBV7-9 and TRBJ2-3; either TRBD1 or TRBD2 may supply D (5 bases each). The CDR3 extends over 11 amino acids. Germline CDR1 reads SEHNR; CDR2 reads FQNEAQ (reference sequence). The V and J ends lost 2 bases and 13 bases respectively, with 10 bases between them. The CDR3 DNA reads TGTGCCAGCAGCTTACGGGGCTTTGAGTATTTT. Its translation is CASSLRGFEYF.

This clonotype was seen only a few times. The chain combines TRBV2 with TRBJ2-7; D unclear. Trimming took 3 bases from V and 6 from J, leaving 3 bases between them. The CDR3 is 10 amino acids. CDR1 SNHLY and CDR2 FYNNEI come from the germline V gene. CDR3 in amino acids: CASSDVEQYF. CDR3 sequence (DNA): TGTGCCAGCAGTGATGTCGAGCAGTACTTC.

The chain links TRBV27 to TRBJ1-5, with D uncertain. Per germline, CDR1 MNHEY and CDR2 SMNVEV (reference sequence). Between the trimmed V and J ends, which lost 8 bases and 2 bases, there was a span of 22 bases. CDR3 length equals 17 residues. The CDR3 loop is CASRSGAFSGGNQPQHF. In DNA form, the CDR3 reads TGTGCCAGCCGCTCCGGAGCCTTCTCGGGAGGCAATCAGCCCCAGCATTTT.

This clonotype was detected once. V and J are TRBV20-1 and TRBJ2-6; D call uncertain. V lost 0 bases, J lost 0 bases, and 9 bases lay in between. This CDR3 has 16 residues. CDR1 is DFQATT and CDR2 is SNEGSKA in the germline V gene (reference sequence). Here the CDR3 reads CSAREFSDSGANVLTF. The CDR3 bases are TGCAGTGCTAGAGAGTTCTCTGACTCTGGGGCCAACGTCCTGACTTTC.

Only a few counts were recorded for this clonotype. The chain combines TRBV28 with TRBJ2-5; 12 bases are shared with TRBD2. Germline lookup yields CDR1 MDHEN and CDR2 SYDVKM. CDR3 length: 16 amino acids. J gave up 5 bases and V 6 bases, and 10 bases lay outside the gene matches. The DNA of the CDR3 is TGTGCCAGCAGGAAAGTCGGACTAGCGGGGATGGAGACCCAGTACTTC. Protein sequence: CASRKVGLAGMETQYF.

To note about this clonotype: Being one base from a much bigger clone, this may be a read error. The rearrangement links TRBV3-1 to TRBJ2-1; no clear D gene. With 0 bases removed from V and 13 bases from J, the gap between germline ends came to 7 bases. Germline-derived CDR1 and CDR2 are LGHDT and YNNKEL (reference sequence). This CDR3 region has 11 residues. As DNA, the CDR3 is TGTGCCAGCAGCCAAGAAGAGACCCAGTTCTTC. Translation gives CASSQEETQFF.

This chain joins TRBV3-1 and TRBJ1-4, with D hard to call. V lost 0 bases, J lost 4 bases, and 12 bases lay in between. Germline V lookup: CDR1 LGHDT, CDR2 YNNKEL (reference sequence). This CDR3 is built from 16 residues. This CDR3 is CASSQDRIGLNEKLFF. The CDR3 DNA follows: TGTGCCAGCAGCCAAGACAGGATTGGCCTTAATGAAAAACTGTTTTTT. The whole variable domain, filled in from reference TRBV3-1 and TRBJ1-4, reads DTAVSQTPKYLVTQMGNDKSIKCEQNLGHDTMYWYKQDSKKFLKIMFSYNNKELIINETVPNRFSPKSPDKAHLNLHINSLELGDSAVYFCASSQDRIGLNEKLFFGSGTQLSVL.

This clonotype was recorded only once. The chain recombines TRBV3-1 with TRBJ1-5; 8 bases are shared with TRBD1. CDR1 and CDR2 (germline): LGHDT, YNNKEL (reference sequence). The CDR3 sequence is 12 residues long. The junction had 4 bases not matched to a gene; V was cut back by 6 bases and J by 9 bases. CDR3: CASSQGARPQHF. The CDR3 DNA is TGTGCCAGCAGTCAGGGGGCTCGGCCCCAGCATTTT.

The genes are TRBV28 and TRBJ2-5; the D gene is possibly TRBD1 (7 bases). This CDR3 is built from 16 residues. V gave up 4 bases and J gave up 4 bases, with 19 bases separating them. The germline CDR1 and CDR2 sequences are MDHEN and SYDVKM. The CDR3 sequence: CASSSPGGSLGETQYF. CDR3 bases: TGTGCCAGCAGTTCCCCAGGGGGGAGCTTAGGAGAGACCCAGTACTTC.

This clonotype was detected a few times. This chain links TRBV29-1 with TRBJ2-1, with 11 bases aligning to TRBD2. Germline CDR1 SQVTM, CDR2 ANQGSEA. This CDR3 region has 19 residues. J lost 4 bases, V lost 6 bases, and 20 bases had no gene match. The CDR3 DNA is TGCAGCGTCCCGAAGGTAGTAGCGGGGGGGAAATTGCATTACAATGAGCAGTTCTTC. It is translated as CSVPKVVAGGKLHYNEQFF.

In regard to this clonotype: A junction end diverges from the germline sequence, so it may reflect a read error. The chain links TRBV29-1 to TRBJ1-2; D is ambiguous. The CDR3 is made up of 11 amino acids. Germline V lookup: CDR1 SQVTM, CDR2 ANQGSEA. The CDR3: CGVDGNHGYTF. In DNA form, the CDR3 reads TGCGGCGTTGACGGAAACCATGGCTACACCTTC.

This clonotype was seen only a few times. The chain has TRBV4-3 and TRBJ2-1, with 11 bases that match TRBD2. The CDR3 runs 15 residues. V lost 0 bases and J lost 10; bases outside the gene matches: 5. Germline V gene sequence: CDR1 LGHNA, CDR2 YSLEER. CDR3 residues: CASSQDSGGAEEQFF. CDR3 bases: TGCGCCAGCAGCCAAGATAGCGGGGGGGCGGAGGAGCAGTTCTTC.

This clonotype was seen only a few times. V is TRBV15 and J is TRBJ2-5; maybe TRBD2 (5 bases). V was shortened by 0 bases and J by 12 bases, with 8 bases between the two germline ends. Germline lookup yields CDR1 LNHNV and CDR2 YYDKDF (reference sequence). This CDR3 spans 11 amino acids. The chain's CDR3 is CATSRDIAKYF. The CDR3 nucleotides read TGTGCCACCAGCAGAGATATAGCGAAGTACTTC.

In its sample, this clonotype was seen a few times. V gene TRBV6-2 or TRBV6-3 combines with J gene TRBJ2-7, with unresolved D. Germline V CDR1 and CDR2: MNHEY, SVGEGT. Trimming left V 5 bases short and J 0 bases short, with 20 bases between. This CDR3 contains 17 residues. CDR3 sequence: CASSPMKVGTFSYEQYF. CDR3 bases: TGTGCCAGCAGTCCAATGAAGGTGGGAACCTTCTCCTACGAGCAGTACTTC.

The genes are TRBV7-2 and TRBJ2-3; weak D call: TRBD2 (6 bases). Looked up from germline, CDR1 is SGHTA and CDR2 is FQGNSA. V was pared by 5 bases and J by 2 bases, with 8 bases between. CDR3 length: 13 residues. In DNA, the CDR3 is TGTGCCAGCAGCCGCGGGATCACAGATACGCAGTATTTT. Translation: CASSRGITDTQYF.

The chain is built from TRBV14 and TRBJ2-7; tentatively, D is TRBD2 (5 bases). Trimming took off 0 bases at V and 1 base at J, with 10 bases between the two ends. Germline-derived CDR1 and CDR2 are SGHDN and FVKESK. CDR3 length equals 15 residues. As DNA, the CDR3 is TGTGCCAGCAGCCAAGAACCAGCGGCGTCCTACGAGCAGTACTTC. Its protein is CASSQEPAASYEQYF.

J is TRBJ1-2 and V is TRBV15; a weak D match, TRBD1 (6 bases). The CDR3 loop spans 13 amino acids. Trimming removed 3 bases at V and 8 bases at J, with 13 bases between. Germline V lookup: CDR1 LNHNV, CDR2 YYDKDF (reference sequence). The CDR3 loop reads CATSSTGSGGYTF. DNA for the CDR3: TGTGCCACCAGCAGTACAGGGTCGGGAGGCTACACCTTC. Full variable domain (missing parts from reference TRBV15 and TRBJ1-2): DAMVIQNPRYQVTQFGKPVTLSCSQTLNHNVMYWYQQKSSQAPKLLFHYYDKDFNNEADTPDNFQSRRPNTSFCFLDIRSPGLGDTAMYLCATSSTGSGGYTFGSGTRLTVV.

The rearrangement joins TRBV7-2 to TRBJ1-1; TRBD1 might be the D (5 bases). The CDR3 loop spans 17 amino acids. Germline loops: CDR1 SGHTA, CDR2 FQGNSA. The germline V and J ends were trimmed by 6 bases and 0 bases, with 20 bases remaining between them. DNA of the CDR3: TGTGCCAGCAGTCAAGGCTCGGGGGGATACATGAACACTGAAGCTTTCTTT. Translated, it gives CASSQGSGGYMNTEAFF.

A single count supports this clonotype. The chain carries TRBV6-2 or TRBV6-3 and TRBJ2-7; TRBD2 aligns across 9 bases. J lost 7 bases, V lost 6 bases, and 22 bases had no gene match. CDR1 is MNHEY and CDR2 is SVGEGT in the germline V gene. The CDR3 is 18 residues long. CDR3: CASRPTGARLAGIKEQYF. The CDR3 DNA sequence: TGTGCCAGCAGACCCACTGGAGCACGTCTAGCGGGGATCAAGGAGCAGTACTTC.

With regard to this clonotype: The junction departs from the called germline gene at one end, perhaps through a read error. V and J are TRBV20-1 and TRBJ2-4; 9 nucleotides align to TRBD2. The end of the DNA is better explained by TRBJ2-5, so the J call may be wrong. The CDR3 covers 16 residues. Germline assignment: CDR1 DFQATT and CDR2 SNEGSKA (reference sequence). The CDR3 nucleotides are TGCGGTGCCAACACGGTGGCTAGCGGGAACCAAGAGACCCAGTACTTC. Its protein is CGANTVASGNQETQYF.

DNA of the CDR3: TGCGCCAGCATCCTACGGACATGGGACAATGAGCAGTTCTTC. It codes for CASILRTWDNEQFF. The rearrangement joins TRBV5-1 to TRBJ2-1; maybe TRBD1 (5 bases). Per germline, CDR1 SGHRS and CDR2 YFSETQ. With 6 bases removed from V and 5 bases from J, the gap between germline ends came to 15 bases. The CDR3 totals 14 residues.

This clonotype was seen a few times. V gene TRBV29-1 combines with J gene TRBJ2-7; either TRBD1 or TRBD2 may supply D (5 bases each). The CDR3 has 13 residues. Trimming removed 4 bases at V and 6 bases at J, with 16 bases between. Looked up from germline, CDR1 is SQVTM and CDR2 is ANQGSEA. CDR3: CSVARGPGGEQYF. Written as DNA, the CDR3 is TGCAGCGTTGCCCGGGGCCCAGGTGGCGAGCAGTACTTC.

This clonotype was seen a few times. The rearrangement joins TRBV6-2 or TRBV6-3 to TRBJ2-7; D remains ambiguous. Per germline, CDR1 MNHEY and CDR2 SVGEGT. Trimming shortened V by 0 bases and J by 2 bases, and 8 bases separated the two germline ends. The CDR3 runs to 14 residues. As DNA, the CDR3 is TGTGCCAGCAGTTACTCCGCGCAGACCTACGAGCAGTACTTC. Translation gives CASSYSAQTYEQYF.